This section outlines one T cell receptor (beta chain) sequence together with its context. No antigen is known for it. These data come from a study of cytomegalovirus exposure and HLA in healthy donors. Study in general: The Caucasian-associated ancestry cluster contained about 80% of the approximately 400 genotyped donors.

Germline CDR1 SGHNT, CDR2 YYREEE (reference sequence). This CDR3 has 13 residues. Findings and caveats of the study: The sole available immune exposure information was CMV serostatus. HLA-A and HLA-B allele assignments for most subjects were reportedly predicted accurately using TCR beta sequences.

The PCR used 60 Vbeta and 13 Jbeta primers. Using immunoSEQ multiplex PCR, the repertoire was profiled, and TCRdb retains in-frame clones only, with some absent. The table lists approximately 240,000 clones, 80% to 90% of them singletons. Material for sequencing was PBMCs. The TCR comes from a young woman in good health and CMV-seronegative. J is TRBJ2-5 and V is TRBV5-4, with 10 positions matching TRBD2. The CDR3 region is CESGLAGEETQYF. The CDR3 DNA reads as TGTGAAAGCGGGCTAGCGGGAGAAGAGACCCAGTACTTC.